Each of the 12 T cell receptor beta chains below was sequenced from the same sample in a study of early T cells in non-severe SARS-CoV-2 infection. MiXCR was run by TCRdb on the 5' RACE reads, yielding one entry per CDR3 protein. The sample lists 48,000 or so distinct CDR3 sequences, under 15% occurring once. Sequencing input: whole blood. The receptors stem from an adult who was a healthcare worker with PCR-confirmed SARS-CoV-2 infection or an uninfected control (not recorded which).

The chain couples TRBV6-1 to TRBJ2-1; D possibly corresponds to TRBD2 (5 bases). Per the germline V gene, CDR1 is MNHNS and CDR2 is SASEGT. This CDR3 is 17 amino acids long. Trimming took off 2 bases at V and 1 base at J, with 15 bases between the two ends. The CDR3 reads CASSELAGFLSYNEQFF. The CDR3 DNA is TGTGCCAGCAGTGAATTGGCGGGTTTTTTATCCTACAATGAGCAGTTCTTC.

The V and J genes are TRBV7-9 and TRBJ1-2; 10 nucleotides align to TRBD1. J gave up 3 bases and V 8 bases, and 12 bases lay outside the gene matches. Looked up from germline, CDR1 is SEHNR and CDR2 is FQNEAQ (reference sequence). This CDR3 contains 16 residues. This chain's CDR3 is CASFLTGGNQDYGYTF. Here the CDR3 DNA reads TGTGCCAGCTTTCTGACAGGGGGCAATCAGGACTATGGCTACACCTTC.

This clonotype was seen ten or more times. V is TRBV5-4 and J is TRBJ2-1, with 11 bases identical to TRBD2. There are 15 residues in the CDR3. V shed 6 bases and J 7 bases; nucleotides not matched to a gene: 9. Looked up from germline, CDR1 is SGHNT and CDR2 is YYREEE (reference sequence). The CDR3 protein is CASTLRTSGRNEQFF. The CDR3 DNA follows: TGTGCCAGCACGCTAAGGACTAGCGGGCGGAATGAGCAGTTCTTC.

The chain combines TRBV7-2 with TRBJ1-4, with 7 bases that match TRBD1. In germline, CDR1 is SGHTA, CDR2 FQGNSA. This CDR3 has 15 amino acids. With V trimmed by 5 bases and J by 4 bases, 7 bases remained unmatched. This CDR3 is CASSPWDSYNEKLFF. The CDR3 DNA reads as TGTGCCAGCAGCCCATGGGACAGTTATAATGAAAAACTGTTTTTT.

This clonotype showed up many times. The chain couples TRBV3-1 to TRBJ2-4, with unresolved D. Germline CDR1 reads LGHDT; CDR2 reads YNNKEL (reference sequence). CDR3 length equals 14 residues. The germline V and J ends were trimmed by 1 base and 0 bases, with 4 bases remaining between them. The CDR3 DNA reads as TGTGCCAGCAGCCAAGGGTTAGCCAAAAACATTCAGTACTTC. Its translation is CASSQGLAKNIQYF. The variable domain in full, completed from reference TRBV3-1 and TRBJ2-4, reads DTAVSQTPKYLVTQMGNDKSIKCEQNLGHDTMYWYKQDSKKFLKIMFSYNNKELIINETVPNRFSPKSPDKAHLNLHINSLELGDSAVYFCASSQGLAKNIQYFGAGTRLSVL.

This clonotype was counted at least ten times. The chain has TRBV7-9 and TRBJ2-3; TRBD1 might be the D (6 bases). V gave up 6 bases and J gave up 4 bases, with 14 bases separating them. Germline lookup yields CDR1 SEHNR and CDR2 FQNEAQ (reference sequence). This CDR3 has 14 amino acids. The CDR3 loop reads CASRKGGTADTQYF. In DNA form, the CDR3 reads TGTGCCAGCAGGAAAGGGGGTACCGCAGATACGCAGTATTTT.

The genes are TRBV3-1 and TRBJ1-2; tentative D call: TRBD1 (5 bases). The CDR3 consists of 13 residues. The V end was cut by 2 bases, the J end by 6 bases, with 10 bases between. Germline V gene sequence: CDR1 LGHDT, CDR2 YNNKEL (reference sequence). The CDR3 coding sequence is TGTGCCAGCAGCCAAACGACAGCGGATGGCTACACCTTC. It encodes CASSQTTADGYTF.

This clonotype was seen ten or more times. J is TRBJ2-3 and V is TRBV11-1, with D hard to call. Germline V gives CDR1 SGHAT, CDR2 FQDESV (reference sequence). The V end lost 1 base, the J end lost 6 bases, and 14 bases lay between the germline ends. The CDR3 runs 15 residues. The CDR3 DNA is TGTGCCAGCAGCTTAGATCCCCCCCCGAGTGATACGCAGTATTTT. It is translated as CASSLDPPPSDTQYF. Combining the CDR3 with reference TRBV11-1 and TRBJ2-3 gives the whole variable domain EAEVAQSPRYKITEKSQAVAFWCDPISGHATLYWYRQILGQGPELLVQFQDESVVDDSQLPKDRFSAERLKGVDSTLKIQPAELGDSAMYLCASSLDPPPSDTQYFGPGTRLTVL.

In its sample, this clonotype was seen a few times. This chain joins TRBV2 and TRBJ2-7, with 12 bases aligning to TRBD2. The CDR3 consists of 15 residues. Looked up from germline, CDR1 is SNHLY and CDR2 is FYNNEI. Trimming cost V 1 base and J 5 bases; bases outside gene matches: 3. The CDR3 reads CASSEGLAGVDEQYF. The DNA of the CDR3 is TGTGCCAGCAGTGAAGGACTAGCGGGAGTAGACGAGCAGTACTTC.

This clonotype was counted many times. The chain couples TRBV2 to TRBJ2-4; 12 nucleotides match TRBD2. From germline, CDR1 is SNHLY and CDR2 FYNNEI. V shed 4 bases, J shed 15 bases, and the junction held 10 bases outside the gene matches. This CDR3 region has 14 residues. The CDR3 protein is CASSVRPSGGARYF. The CDR3 nucleotides are TGTGCCAGCAGTGTAAGGCCTAGCGGGGGGGCCCGGTACTTC.

This clonotype was recorded at least ten times. Here the CDR3 DNA reads TGTGCCAGCAGCTTGGGGACTAGCGGGAATTACAATGAGCAGTTCTTC. It specifies CASSLGTSGNYNEQFF. The chain couples TRBV5-4 to TRBJ2-1, with TRBD2 identical over 12 bases. Germline-derived CDR1 and CDR2 are SGHNT and YYREEE (reference sequence). This CDR3 spans 16 amino acids. With V trimmed by 0 bases and J by 4 bases, 2 bases remained unmatched.

This clonotype showed up many times. The chain employs TRBV7-8 and TRBJ2-1; 10 bases align to TRBD2. The CDR3 has 16 amino acids. J lost 5 bases, V lost 5 bases, and 9 bases had no gene match. Germline CDR1 SGHVS, CDR2 FQNEAQ. The CDR3 DNA reads TGTGCCAGCAGCCGTTCTAGCGGGAGAGGGGACAATGAGCAGTTCTTC. Its translation is CASSRSSGRGDNEQFF. The full variable domain, with the rest looked up from reference TRBV7-8 and TRBJ2-1, is GAGVSQSPRYKVAKRGQDVALRCDPISGHVSLFWYQQALGQGPEFLTYFQNEAQLDKSGLPSDRFFAERPEGSVSTLKIQRTQQEDSAVYLCASSRSSGRGDNEQFFGPGTRLTVL.